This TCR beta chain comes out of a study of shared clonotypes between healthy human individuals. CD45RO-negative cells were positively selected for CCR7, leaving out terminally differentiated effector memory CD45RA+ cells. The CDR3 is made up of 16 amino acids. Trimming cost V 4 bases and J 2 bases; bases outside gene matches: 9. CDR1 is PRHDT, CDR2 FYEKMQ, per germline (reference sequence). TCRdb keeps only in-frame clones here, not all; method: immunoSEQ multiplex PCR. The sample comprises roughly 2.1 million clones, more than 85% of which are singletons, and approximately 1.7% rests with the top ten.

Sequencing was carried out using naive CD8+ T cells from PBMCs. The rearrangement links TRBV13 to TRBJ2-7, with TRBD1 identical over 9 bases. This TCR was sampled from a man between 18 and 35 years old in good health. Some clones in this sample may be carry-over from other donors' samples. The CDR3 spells CASSSTRQGGTYEQYF. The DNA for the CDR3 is TGTGCCAGCAGCTCAACTCGACAGGGGGGGACCTACGAGCAGTACTTC.